This TCR beta chain came from a study of T-cell memory formation after mild COVID-19. Background on the study: The study found TCR clusters largely donor specific. The study, taken as a whole, reports: From day 15 to 85, contracting clones were balanced between CD4 and CD8, whereas later expanders leaned toward CD4+. Of the contracting clones, CD4+ ones lay mainly in CM and EM, and CD8+ ones in EMRA.

Germline values: CDR1 SGHTA, CDR2 FQGNSA. The germline V and J ends were trimmed by 5 bases and 7 bases, with 12 bases remaining between them. The CDR3 totals 13 residues. TCRdb used MiXCR to reprocess the 5' RACE reads, holding one entry per CDR3 protein. The data show more than 250,000 distinct CDR3 sequences, with about a sixth seen just once and 23% held by the top ten. This clonotype has more than one count but fewer than ten. Antigen unknown. Specimen: PBMCs or a T cell subset sorted from them (not recorded which). V gene TRBV7-2 combines with J gene TRBJ1-5; the D gene is possibly TRBD1 (5 bases). The source of this sequence is a man aged 18-30 years who had mild COVID-19 (a few samples of this study predate the infection). Cell type and time point are not known. This chain's CDR3 is CASSEGRRQPQHF. The CDR3 DNA follows: TGTGCCAGCAGCGAGGGACGACGGCAGCCCCAGCATTTT.